The 28 T cell receptor beta chains below come from one sample, sequenced in a study of regulatory T cells in long-lasting Graves disease. Construction of the TCR beta libraries employed iRepertoire HTBI primers in conjunction with Arm-PCR of CDR3 regions. One entry per CDR3 protein results from TCRdb running MiXCR on the multiplex PCR reads. Among 200,000 to 250,000 distinct CDR3 sequences listed, about 18% were seen once. Time point specified: newly diagnosed GD, antithyroid drugs for less than 3 months. There was RNA extracted from PBMCs, and the TCR library was made from it. Sequenced material: peripheral blood mononuclear cells (PBMCs), taken at new diagnosis, from a patient treated with antithyroid drugs. Source of these receptors: a female donor with Graves disease.

This clonotype was recorded at least ten times. The rearrangement links TRBV6-1 to TRBJ2-2, with D tentatively TRBD2 (6 bases). V gave up 7 bases and J gave up 5 bases, with 14 bases separating them. The germline V gene encodes CDR1 MNHNS and CDR2 SASEGT. The CDR3 runs to 14 residues. CDR3 bases: TGTGCCAGCACAGACGGGAGCGGGACCGGGGAGCTGTTTTTT. Protein: CASTDGSGTGELFF.

Many counts were recorded for this clonotype. This chain uses TRBV5-5 with TRBJ1-4; D perhaps matches TRBD1 (5 bases). Per germline, CDR1 SGHKS and CDR2 YYEKEE (reference sequence). The CDR3 sequence is 16 residues long. Trimming cost V 3 bases and J 8 bases, with 20 bases left between them. CDR3 in amino acids: CASSSRPGAVGEKLFF. The CDR3, as DNA: TGTGCCAGCAGCTCGCGTCCTGGGGCGGTAGGGGAAAAACTGTTTTTT.

The rearrangement joins TRBV11-2 to TRBJ2-1; 7 bases agree with TRBD1. Trimming cost V 4 bases and J 0 bases; bases outside gene matches: 6. CDR1 is SGHAT and CDR2 is FQNNGV in the germline V gene. The CDR3 spans 16 residues. DNA for the CDR3: TGTGCCAGCAGCTCCCGGACAGGCGACTCCTACAATGAGCAGTTCTTC. It yields the protein CASSSRTGDSYNEQFF.

This clonotype has a count of ten or more. The V call is TRBV11-2, the J call TRBJ2-7, with D perhaps TRBD1 (6 bases). V was cut by 5 bases and J by 0 bases, with 11 bases left in between. This CDR3 region has 14 residues. Per germline, CDR1 SGHAT and CDR2 FQNNGV. CDR3 sequence (DNA): TGTGCCAGCAGCCCTAGGGGGTTCTCCTACGAGCAGTACTTC. It is translated as CASSPRGFSYEQYF.

This clonotype has a count of ten or more. J is TRBJ2-5 and V is TRBV7-2, with D possibly being TRBD1 or TRBD2 (5 bases each). The CDR3 runs 18 residues. Trimming left V 1 base short and J 1 base short, with 19 bases between. Germline CDR1 SGHTA, CDR2 FQGNSA. CDR3 bases: TGTGCCAGCAGCTTAGAATTCCGGGGCGGTAACCCCCAAGAGACCCAGTACTTC. Amino acids: CASSLEFRGGNPQETQYF.

This clonotype was observed a few times. The chain has TRBV29-1 and TRBJ2-1, with D tentatively TRBD2 (6 bases). The CDR3 extends over 13 amino acids. CDR1 is SQVTM, CDR2 ANQGSEA, per germline. Trimming shortened V by 6 bases and J by 3 bases, and 12 bases separated the two germline ends. The CDR3 region is CSVLTRIYNEQFF. The CDR3 region has the DNA TGCAGCGTCCTGACTAGGATCTACAATGAGCAGTTCTTC.

Many counts were recorded for this clonotype. The CDR3 region is CSARADRAGGYTF. In nucleotides, the CDR3 is TGCAGTGCTAGAGCCGACAGGGCCGGAGGCTACACCTTC. The V call is TRBV20-1, the J call TRBJ1-2, with TRBD1 matching over 7 bases. The CDR3 length is 13 residues. CDR1 is DFQATT, CDR2 SNEGSKA, per germline (reference sequence). V lost 1 base and J lost 8; bases outside the gene matches: 7.

This chain connects TRBV12-5 to TRBJ2-2, with 13 bases fitting TRBD2. CDR1 is LGHNT, CDR2 FRNRAP, per germline. Losses at the gene ends were 7 bases for V and 1 base for J; bases not matched to a gene: 9. The CDR3 length is 18 residues. CDR3 nucleotides: TGTGCTAGTGTCGCGACTAGCGGGAGGAACGTGAACACCGGGGAGCTGTTTTTT. Its protein product is CASVATSGRNVNTGELFF.

This chain links TRBV11-2 with TRBJ2-7; tentatively, D is TRBD2 (6 bases). This CDR3 spans 16 amino acids. Trimming removed 1 base at V and 3 bases at J, with 16 bases between. Germline V gene data show CDR1 as SGHAT and CDR2 as FQNNGV. The CDR3 protein is CASSLGWGGVGYEQYF. In DNA, the CDR3 is TGTGCCAGCAGCTTAGGGTGGGGAGGAGTAGGCTACGAGCAGTACTTC.

This sequence joins TRBV6-5 and TRBJ2-5, with 7 bases aligning to TRBD2. Germline-derived CDR1 and CDR2 are MNHEY and SVGAGI. V trimming: 2 bases; J trimming: 2 bases; junction bases outside the gene matches: 11. The CDR3 spans 17 residues. Here the CDR3 DNA reads TGTGCCAGCAGTTACCGGGTCGGGGGGAGCGATCAAGAGACCCAGTACTTC. Translated: CASSYRVGGSDQETQYF.

In its sample, this clonotype was seen a few times. The chain is built from TRBV7-2 and TRBJ1-1; D remains unclear. The CDR3 has 13 residues. The V gene lost 4 bases and the J gene lost 5 bases, with 11 bases spanning the gap. In germline, CDR1 is SGHTA, CDR2 FQGNSA. CDR3: CASSSTLRTEAFF. Here the CDR3 DNA reads TGTGCCAGCAGCTCTACACTGAGGACTGAAGCTTTCTTT.

This clonotype has ten or more counts. The V call is TRBV7-3, the J call TRBJ2-7; TRBD2 matches 7 bases. Per the germline V gene, CDR1 is SGHTA and CDR2 is FQGTGA. The CDR3 contains 13 residues. V trimming: 5 bases; J trimming: 3 bases; junction bases outside the gene matches: 4. The CDR3 bases are TGTGCCAGCAGCCGACTAGCTGGCTACGAGCAGTACTTC. Translation: CASSRLAGYEQYF. Filled out from reference TRBV7-3 and TRBJ2-7, the complete variable domain reads GAGVSQTPSNKVTEKGKYVELRCDPISGHTALYWYRQSLGQGPEFLIYFQGTGAADDSGLPNDRFFAVRPEGSVSTLKIQRTERGDSAVYLCASSRLAGYEQYFGPGTRLTVT.

The chain combines TRBV29-1 with TRBJ2-1; 8 nucleotides line up with TRBD1. The CDR3 has 12 residues. V gave up 8 bases and J gave up 10 bases; unmatched junction bases: 10. CDR1 is SQVTM and CDR2 is ANQGSEA in the germline V gene. This chain's CDR3 is CSLSAGGAEQFF. The CDR3 bases are TGCAGCTTATCGGCAGGGGGCGCGGAGCAGTTCTTC.

The CDR3 DNA reads TGTGCCAGCAGCCCTCGACAGGGGGCCTCAGATACGCAGTATTTT. It translates to CASSPRQGASDTQYF. The V and J genes are TRBV13 and TRBJ2-3, with TRBD1 identical over 10 bases. Germline-derived CDR1 and CDR2 are PRHDT and FYEKMQ (reference sequence). CDR3 length: 15 amino acids. Trimming at V came to 5 bases and at J to 4 bases, leaving 6 bases not matched to a gene.

At least ten counts were recorded for this clonotype. This chain links TRBV25-1 with TRBJ1-4, with D possibly being TRBD1 (6 bases). Trimming cost V 4 bases and J 3 bases, with 12 bases left between them. This CDR3 comprises 15 residues. The germline gives CDR1 MGHDK, CDR2 SYGVNS. The DNA for the CDR3 is TGTGCCAGCAGTGGCAGGGGTCTGGCTAATGAAAAACTGTTTTTT. Its translation is CASSGRGLANEKLFF. The whole variable domain, remainder taken from reference TRBV25-1 and TRBJ1-4, is EADIYQTPRYLVIGTGKKITLECSQTMGHDKMYWYQQDPGMELHLIHYSYGVNSTEKGDLSSESTVSRIRTEHFPLTLESARPSHTSQYLCASSGRGLANEKLFFGSGTQLSVL.

This clonotype was observed once. This chain uses TRBV18 with TRBJ2-4; D possibly corresponds to TRBD1 (6 bases). Judging by the DNA end, TRBJ1-2 fits better; the J call may be wrong. Germline CDR1 is KGHSH and CDR2 is LQKENI. The CDR3 runs 13 residues. Here the CDR3 DNA reads TGTGCCAGCTCACTAAGGAACAGGGATGGCTACACCTTC. It encodes CASSLRNRDGYTF.

This clonotype was counted between two and nine times. The chain joins TRBV4-1 to TRBJ2-7; D perhaps matches TRBD1 (5 bases). V was cut by 1 base and J by 4 bases, with 14 bases left in between. The CDR3 is made up of 15 amino acids. The germline V gene encodes CDR1 MGHRA and CDR2 YSYEKL. The DNA for the CDR3 is TGCGCCAGCAGCCAAGCGCAGGGTCAAGGGTACGAGCAGTACTTC. Translated, it gives CASSQAQGQGYEQYF.

This clonotype occurred many times. V gene TRBV18 combines with J gene TRBJ2-3; tentatively, D is TRBD1 or TRBD2 (6 bases each). The V gene lost 1 base and the J gene lost 0 bases, with 8 bases spanning the gap. This CDR3 contains 15 residues. Germline V gene sequence: CDR1 KGHSH, CDR2 LQKENI. The CDR3 DNA follows: TGTGCCAGCTCACCACGGGGGGCAAGCACAGATACGCAGTATTTT. It codes for CASSPRGASTDTQYF.

This clonotype has at least ten counts. V and J are TRBV10-2 and TRBJ2-7; 11 bases agree with TRBD2. The CDR3 has 13 residues. V lost 6 bases and J lost 3; bases outside the gene matches: 1. Germline CDR1 WSHSY, CDR2 SAAADI. The CDR3 DNA reads TGCGCCAGCAGCGGGACTAGCGGCTACGAGCAGTACTTC. Translation: CASSGTSGYEQYF.

This clonotype occurred many times. This chain links TRBV20-1 with TRBJ1-1; weak D call: TRBD1 (6 bases). The CDR3 is made up of 14 amino acids. Trimming cost V 4 bases and J 4 bases, with 16 bases left between them. In germline, CDR1 is DFQATT, CDR2 SNEGSKA (reference sequence). CDR3 DNA sequence: TGCAGTGCTACAGTGGGGGGCGCGGGCACTGAAGCTTTCTTT. Protein product: CSATVGGAGTEAFF.

This clonotype was found a few times. The chain recombines TRBV20-1 with TRBJ2-3; D call uncertain. Trimming removed 2 bases from V and 6 bases from J, with 18 bases in between. The length of the CDR3 is 15 residues. The V gene's germline CDR1 is DFQATT and CDR2 SNEGSKA (reference sequence). This chain's CDR3 is CSARLRTTFPDTQYF. Written as DNA, the CDR3 is TGCAGTGCTAGACTAAGGACCACCTTCCCCGATACGCAGTATTTT.

This clonotype has at least ten counts. The V and J genes are TRBV2 and TRBJ1-2; the D gene is possibly TRBD1 (5 bases). The germline V gene encodes CDR1 SNHLY and CDR2 FYNNEI. This CDR3 spans 13 amino acids. The V gene lost 7 bases and the J gene lost 1 base, with 10 bases spanning the gap. The CDR3 sequence is CASKAGFNYGYTF. As DNA, the CDR3 is TGTGCCAGCAAGGCAGGGTTTAACTATGGCTACACCTTC.

The chain combines TRBV7-2 with TRBJ1-5; D might be TRBD1 (5 bases). Germline V gives CDR1 SGHTA, CDR2 FQGNSA. The CDR3 length is 16 residues. Trimming left V 2 bases short and J 2 bases short, with 13 bases between. DNA of the CDR3: TGTGCCAGCAGCTTATATGGGGGTGTCGGCAATCAGCCCCAGCATTTT. Translating gives CASSLYGGVGNQPQHF.

This clonotype was detected many times. The genes are TRBV6-2 or TRBV6-3 and TRBJ1-6; D is undetermined. CDR1 and CDR2 from the germline V gene are MNHEY and SVGEGT. Trimming shortened V by 2 bases and J by 7 bases, and 9 bases separated the two germline ends. The CDR3 is 14 amino acids. In DNA form, the CDR3 reads TGTGCCAGCAGTTACCTAGCGTCGAATTCACCCCTCCACTTT. It codes for CASSYLASNSPLHF.

With regard to this clonotype: It differs at one base from a far larger clone, so likely a read error. V usage is TRBV11-2 and J usage is TRBJ1-6; D gene unclear. The CDR3 has 14 amino acids. CDR1 is SGHAT, CDR2 FQNNGV, per germline. CDR3 DNA sequence: TGTGCCAGCAGTTTAGGCCGTTACGATTCACCCCTCCACTTT. Translating gives CASSLGRYDSPLHF.

This clonotype was seen ten or more times. V gene TRBV28 combines with J gene TRBJ2-2; unclear D gene. CDR1 is MDHEN and CDR2 is SYDVKM in the germline V gene. Trimming cost V 7 bases and J 2 bases, with 8 bases left between them. This CDR3 contains 13 residues. The CDR3 loop is CASILRNTGELFF. Here the CDR3 DNA reads TGTGCCAGCATCCTCCGAAACACCGGGGAGCTGTTTTTT.

This chain connects TRBV7-2 to TRBJ2-1; a possible D gene is TRBD1 (6 bases). This CDR3 spans 15 amino acids. Trimming left V 1 base short and J 3 bases short, with 10 bases between. Per germline, CDR1 SGHTA and CDR2 FQGNSA. CDR3 region: CASSLDRTDYNEQFF. The CDR3, as DNA: TGTGCCAGCAGCTTAGATAGGACAGACTACAATGAGCAGTTCTTC.

This clonotype was detected many times. This chain connects TRBV6-5 to TRBJ2-2; 7 bases match TRBD1. Losses at the gene ends were 0 bases for V and 0 bases for J; bases not matched to a gene: 1. Germline CDR1 MNHEY, CDR2 SVGAGI. The CDR3 spans 16 residues. The CDR3 DNA reads TGTGCCAGCAGTTACTCAGGGACAGCGAACACCGGGGAGCTGTTTTTT. Encoded protein: CASSYSGTANTGELFF.